The entry below describes one TCR beta chain. Assay used: immunoSEQ multiplex PCR; TCRdb lists only in-frame clones, some missing. The sample shows fewer than 45,000 clones, approximately 91% of them seen only once. These data originate in a study of T cell changes during pregnancy in multiple sclerosis. Germline trimming cut 6 bases from V and 2 bases from J; bases unmatched to any gene: 4. There are 15 residues in the CDR3. The V gene's germline CDR1 is SGHTA and CDR2 FQGNSA. The clonotype comes from a female donor in good health, enrolled as a control in a pregnancy study. The sequencing here drew on peripheral blood, taken in the second trimester of pregnancy. This chain joins TRBV7-2 and TRBJ2-1; 10 bases line up with TRBD2. CDR3 loop: CASRKSGGAYNEQFF. CDR3 coding DNA: TGTGCCAGCAGGAAAAGCGGGGGGGCCTACAATGAGCAGTTCTTC. Full variable domain (rest looked up from reference TRBV7-2 and TRBJ2-1): GAGVSQSPSNKVTEKGKDVELRCDPISGHTALYWYRQSLGQGLEFLIYFQGNSAPDKSGLPSDRFSAERTGGSVSTLTIQRTQQEDSAVYLCASRKSGGAYNEQFFGPGTRLTVL.